The rows below give T cell receptor beta chains drawn from one sample of a study of T cells in Graves' hyperthyroidism and ophthalmopathy. Each CDR3 protein gets one entry after TCRdb re-called the multiplex PCR reads with MiXCR. The table records a few hundred thousand distinct CDR3 sequences, roughly 14% of them present only once. Material for sequencing was blood. These receptors came from a woman in her thirties with Graves' hyperthyroidism. CDR3s include the opening cysteine and the closing phenylalanine or tryptophan. Fields, in order: J gene, V gene, clone size, D gene, CDR3 DNA, CDR3 protein. A D gene is named only where the DNA matches it firmly. Rows may omit the clone size; those that give it use once, few, many or a size class.

j_gene: TRBJ2-3
v_gene: TRBV19
abundance: few
d_gene: NA
CDR3nt: TGTGCCAGTAGTACAGTGGGACGGGACTCCACAGATACGCAGTATTTT
CDR3aa: CASSTVGRDSTDTQYF

j_gene: TRBJ2-7
v_gene: TRBV5-5
abundance: many
d_gene: NA
CDR3nt: TGTGCCAGCAGCTTGGCGGAGTCTACCTCCTACGAGCAGTACTTC
CDR3aa: CASSLAESTSYEQYF

j_gene: TRBJ1-2
v_gene: TRBV3-1
abundance: NA
d_gene: NA
CDR3nt: TGTGCCAGCAGCCCCCCATGGGGGAATAGGGACTATGGCTACACCTTC
CDR3aa: CASSPPWGNRDYGYTF

j_gene: TRBJ1-1
v_gene: TRBV5-1
abundance: many
d_gene: NA
CDR3nt: TGCGCCAGCAGCATATCCGGGACGAACACTGAAGCTTTCTTT
CDR3aa: CASSISGTNTEAFF

j_gene: TRBJ2-6
v_gene: TRBV28
abundance: many
d_gene: NA
CDR3nt: TGTGCCAGCAGTTTATCTGGGTGGTCTCTCGGGGCCAACGTCCTGACTTTC
CDR3aa: CASSLSGWSLGANVLTF

j_gene: TRBJ1-1
v_gene: TRBV9
abundance: few
d_gene: NA
CDR3nt: TGTGCCAGCAGCTTAGGGCTAACGGGCACTGAAGCTTTCTTT
CDR3aa: CASSLGLTGTEAFF

j_gene: TRBJ1-1
v_gene: TRBV19
abundance: few
d_gene: NA
CDR3nt: TGTGCCAGTAGTATAGCCCTAATACAGGGGAACACTGAAGCTTTCTTT
CDR3aa: CASSIALIQGNTEAFF

j_gene: TRBJ2-3
v_gene: TRBV20-1
abundance: NA
d_gene: NA
CDR3nt: TGCAGTGCTAGAGATCGGGGGTATACGCAGTATTTT
CDR3aa: CSARDRGYTQYF

j_gene: TRBJ1-5
v_gene: TRBV4-3
abundance: once
d_gene: NA
CDR3nt: TGCGCCAGCAGCCAAGTTCCGGGTAGGAAGCCCCAGCATTTT
CDR3aa: CASSQVPGRKPQHF

j_gene: TRBJ2-7
v_gene: TRBV10-3
abundance: many
d_gene: NA
CDR3nt: TGTGCCATCAGTGATCTCGTGGGAAGATACGAGCAGTACTTC
CDR3aa: CAISDLVGRYEQYF

j_gene: TRBJ2-7
v_gene: TRBV6-2/TRBV6-3
abundance: many
d_gene: TRBD2
CDR3nt: TGTGCCAGCAGTTACGAAGCGGGAGCTGACTACGAGCAGTACTTC
CDR3aa: CASSYEAGADYEQYF

j_gene: TRBJ1-5
v_gene: TRBV30
abundance: many
d_gene: TRBD1
CDR3nt: TGTGCCTGGAGCCCACAGGGGGCTAGCAATCAGCCCCAGCATTTT
CDR3aa: CAWSPQGASNQPQHF

j_gene: TRBJ1-1
v_gene: TRBV3-1
abundance: many
d_gene: NA
CDR3nt: TGTGCCAGCAGCCCACACGGGGGGAACACTGAAGCTTTCTTT
CDR3aa: CASSPHGGNTEAFF

j_gene: TRBJ1-5
v_gene: TRBV20-1
abundance: many
d_gene: NA
CDR3nt: TGCAGTGCTAGGTCGGGGGGGAATCAGCCCCAGCATTTT
CDR3aa: CSARSGGNQPQHF

j_gene: TRBJ2-1
v_gene: TRBV11-2
abundance: many
d_gene: TRBD2
CDR3nt: TGTGCCAGCAGCTCGTTAGCGGGAGTCTACAATGAGCAGTTCTTC
CDR3aa: CASSSLAGVYNEQFF

j_gene: TRBJ1-1
v_gene: TRBV4-3
abundance: many
d_gene: NA
CDR3nt: TGCGCCAGCAGCCAAGACGGGTTCCACACTGAAGCTTTCTTT
CDR3aa: CASSQDGFHTEAFF

j_gene: TRBJ1-2
v_gene: TRBV28
abundance: many
d_gene: NA
CDR3nt: NA
CDR3aa: CASSSSSGYGYTF

j_gene: TRBJ2-7
v_gene: TRBV6-1
abundance: many
d_gene: TRBD1
CDR3nt: TGTGCCAGCAGTATGGACAGGGTGAAGCAGTACTTC
CDR3aa: CASSMDRVKQYF

j_gene: TRBJ1-5
v_gene: TRBV18
abundance: NA
d_gene: NA
CDR3nt: TGTGCCAGCTCACCACCGGGGGCTCGGGACGCGCCCCAGCATTTT
CDR3aa: CASSPPGARDAPQHF

j_gene: TRBJ2-7
v_gene: TRBV18
abundance: many
d_gene: TRBD1
CDR3nt: TGTGCCAGCTCACCACGTAACAGGGGTCCCTACGAGCAGTACTTC
CDR3aa: CASSPRNRGPYEQYF

j_gene: TRBJ2-3
v_gene: TRBV20-1
abundance: many
d_gene: TRBD2
CDR3nt: TGCAGTGCTAGAGTGCTAGCGGATAACACAGATACGCAGTATTTT
CDR3aa: CSARVLADNTDTQYF

j_gene: TRBJ1-1
v_gene: TRBV18
abundance: many
d_gene: TRBD1
CDR3nt: TGTGCCAGCTCCAAGTTGACAGGGGGCGGCACTGAAGCTTTCTTT
CDR3aa: CASSKLTGGGTEAFF

j_gene: TRBJ1-6
v_gene: TRBV2
abundance: few
d_gene: TRBD1
CDR3nt: TGTGCCAACGACCGGGACAGGCATAATTCACCCCTCCACTTT
CDR3aa: CANDRDRHNSPLHF

j_gene: TRBJ2-7
v_gene: TRBV4-2
abundance: many
d_gene: NA
CDR3nt: TGTGCCAGCAGCCTCCAGACCGGCAACGAGCAGTACTTC
CDR3aa: CASSLQTGNEQYF

j_gene: TRBJ2-7
v_gene: TRBV30
abundance: many
d_gene: NA
CDR3nt: TGTGCCTGCTCCGGGGGTAGTTCCTACGAGCAGTACTTC
CDR3aa: CACSGGSSYEQYF

j_gene: TRBJ2-1
v_gene: TRBV24-1
abundance: NA
d_gene: NA
CDR3nt: TGTGCCACCGAGATGGCGGGGAGGAATGAGCAGTTCTTC
CDR3aa: CATEMAGRNEQFF